This T cell receptor (beta chain) was retrieved from a study of CD8 T cells in ankylosing spondylitis. TCRdb analysed the 5' RACE reads with MiXCR anew, one entry per CDR3 protein. The table shows approximately 250,000 distinct CDR3 sequences, with about 30% occurring only once. This clonotype was seen a few times. With 1 base removed from V and 8 bases from J, the gap between germline ends came to 16 bases. CDR1 and CDR2 from the germline V gene are ENHRY and SYGVKD. This CDR3 spans 15 amino acids. Sequencing was performed on blood, either unsorted or a sorted T cell fraction (not recorded which). The gene calls are TRBV10-3 and TRBJ2-3, with D perhaps matching TRBD1 (6 bases). This TCR came from a male donor with ankylosing spondylitis or in good health (not recorded which). The CDR3 nucleotides read TGTGCCATCAGTGAGTTGGTGGGGGCACCGGGTACGCAGTATTTT. This gives the protein CAISELVGAPGTQYF.